This T cell receptor (beta chain) came from a study of blood T cell repertoires in COVID-19. Germline V gives CDR1 LNHDA, CDR2 SQIVND (reference sequence). The CDR3 has 14 amino acids. V was trimmed by 2 bases and J by 2 bases, leaving 7 bases between them. Sequencing used immunoSEQ multiplex PCR; TCRdb keeps in-frame clones, though not all of them. Of 150,000 to 200,000 clones in the sample, 75% to 90% were seen once. This TCR was sampled from a human donor with acute or convalescent COVID-19. The donor label of this sample is uncertain. The chain uses TRBV19 and TRBJ1-3; tentative D call: TRBD1 (5 bases). Material: peripheral blood. This CDR3 reads CASSITGAGNTIYF. CDR3 nucleotides: TGTGCCAGTAGTATAACGGGGGCTGGAAACACCATATATTTT. Filled out from reference TRBV19 and TRBJ1-3, the complete variable domain reads DGGITQSPKYLFRKEGQNVTLSCEQNLNHDAMYWYRQDPGQGLRLIYYSQIVNDFQKGDIAEGYSVSREKKESFPLTVTSAQKNPTAFYLCASSITGAGNTIYFGEGSWLTVV.